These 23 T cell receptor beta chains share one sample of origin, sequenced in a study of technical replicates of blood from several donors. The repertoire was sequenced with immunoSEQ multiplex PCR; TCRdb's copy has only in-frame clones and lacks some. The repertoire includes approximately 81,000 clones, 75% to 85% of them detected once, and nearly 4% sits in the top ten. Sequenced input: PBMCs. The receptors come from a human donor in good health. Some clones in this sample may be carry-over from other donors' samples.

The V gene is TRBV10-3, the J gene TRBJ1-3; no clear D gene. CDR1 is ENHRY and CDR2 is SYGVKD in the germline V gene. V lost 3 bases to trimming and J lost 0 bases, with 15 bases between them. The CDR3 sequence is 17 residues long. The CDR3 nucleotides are TGTGCCATCAGTGATCCGGGGTTGTCCCCCTCTGGAAACACCATATATTTT. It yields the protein CAISDPGLSPSGNTIYF.

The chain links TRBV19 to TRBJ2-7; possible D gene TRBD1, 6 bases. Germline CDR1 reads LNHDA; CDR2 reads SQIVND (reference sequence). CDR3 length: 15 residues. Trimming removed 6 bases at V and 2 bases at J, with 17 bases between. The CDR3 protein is CASSPAEQGTYEQYF. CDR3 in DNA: TGTGCCAGTAGCCCCGCCGAACAGGGAACCTACGAGCAGTACTTC.

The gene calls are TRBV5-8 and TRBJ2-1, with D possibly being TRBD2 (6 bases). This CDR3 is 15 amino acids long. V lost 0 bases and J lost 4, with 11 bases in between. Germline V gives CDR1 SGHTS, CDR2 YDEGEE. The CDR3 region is CASSLGLDGYNEQFF. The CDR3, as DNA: TGTGCCAGCAGCTTGGGACTAGATGGGTACAATGAGCAGTTCTTC.

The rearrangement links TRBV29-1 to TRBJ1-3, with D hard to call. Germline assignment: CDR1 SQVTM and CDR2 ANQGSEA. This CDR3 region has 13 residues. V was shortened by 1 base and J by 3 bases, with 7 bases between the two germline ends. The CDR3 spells CSVEVLNGNTIYF. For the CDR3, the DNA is TGCAGCGTTGAAGTCCTTAATGGAAACACCATATATTTT.

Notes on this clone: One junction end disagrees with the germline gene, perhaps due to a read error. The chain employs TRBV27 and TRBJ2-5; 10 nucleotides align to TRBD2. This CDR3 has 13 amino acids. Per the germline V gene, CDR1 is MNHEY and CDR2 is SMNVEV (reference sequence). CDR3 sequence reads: CASSFRSGRVTNF. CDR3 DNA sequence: TGTGCCAGCAGTTTCCGCAGCGGGAGGGTTACAAACTTC.

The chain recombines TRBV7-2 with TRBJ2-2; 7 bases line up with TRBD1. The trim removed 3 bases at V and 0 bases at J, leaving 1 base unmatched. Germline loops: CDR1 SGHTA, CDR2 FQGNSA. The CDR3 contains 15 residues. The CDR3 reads CASSLDRPNTGELFF. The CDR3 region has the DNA TGTGCCAGCAGCTTGGACAGGCCGAACACCGGGGAGCTGTTTTTT.

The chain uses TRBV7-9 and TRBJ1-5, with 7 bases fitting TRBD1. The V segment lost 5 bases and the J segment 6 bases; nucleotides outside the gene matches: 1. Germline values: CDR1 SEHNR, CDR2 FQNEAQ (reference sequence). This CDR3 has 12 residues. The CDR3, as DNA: TGTGCCAGCAGCCAGGGGGGTCAGCCCCAGCATTTT. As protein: CASSQGGQPQHF.

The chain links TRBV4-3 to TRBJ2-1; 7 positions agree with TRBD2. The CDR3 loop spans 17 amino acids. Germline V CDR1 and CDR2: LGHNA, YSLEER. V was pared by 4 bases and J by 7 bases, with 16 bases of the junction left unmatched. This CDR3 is CASSPLLGGRMGNEQFF. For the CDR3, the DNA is TGCGCCAGCAGCCCACTCCTCGGCGGGAGAATGGGGAATGAGCAGTTCTTC.

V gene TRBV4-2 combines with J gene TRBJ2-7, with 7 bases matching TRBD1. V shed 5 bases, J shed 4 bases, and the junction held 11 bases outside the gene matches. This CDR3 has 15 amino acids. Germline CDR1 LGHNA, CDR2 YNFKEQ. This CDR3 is CASSKDRTSRYEQYF. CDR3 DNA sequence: TGTGCCAGCAGCAAGGACAGGACATCCAGGTACGAGCAGTACTTC.

The CDR3 sequence: CASSATGYPYEQYF. For the CDR3, the DNA is TGTGCCAGCAGCGCTACAGGCTACCCCTACGAGCAGTACTTC. The gene calls are TRBV9 and TRBJ2-7; TRBD1 might be the D (5 bases). The germline gives CDR1 SGDLS, CDR2 YYNGEE. Trimming removed 3 bases from V and 2 bases from J, with 12 bases in between. CDR3 size: 14 residues.

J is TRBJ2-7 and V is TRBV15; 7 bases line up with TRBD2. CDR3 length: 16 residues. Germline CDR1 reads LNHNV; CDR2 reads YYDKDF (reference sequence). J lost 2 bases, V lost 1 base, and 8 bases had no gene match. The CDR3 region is CATSRGITGGTYEQYF. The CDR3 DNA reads TGTGCCACCAGCAGAGGGATAACGGGAGGTACCTACGAGCAGTACTTC.

This CDR3 is CASSPNSYEQYF. The CDR3 DNA sequence: TGTGCCAGCTCACCTAACAGCTACGAGCAGTACTTC. The V and J genes are TRBV18 and TRBJ2-7; D remains unclear. CDR1 and CDR2 from the germline V gene are KGHSH and LQKENI. V was clipped by 3 bases and J by 3 bases, with 6 bases between them. This CDR3 is 12 amino acids long.

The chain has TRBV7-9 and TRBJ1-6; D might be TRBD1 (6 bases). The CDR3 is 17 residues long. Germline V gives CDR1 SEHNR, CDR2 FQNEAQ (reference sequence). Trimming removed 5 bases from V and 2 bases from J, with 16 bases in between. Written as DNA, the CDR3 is TGTGCCAGCAGCAGCCGGGACATGATGCCCTATAATTCACCCCTCCACTTT. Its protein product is CASSSRDMMPYNSPLHF.

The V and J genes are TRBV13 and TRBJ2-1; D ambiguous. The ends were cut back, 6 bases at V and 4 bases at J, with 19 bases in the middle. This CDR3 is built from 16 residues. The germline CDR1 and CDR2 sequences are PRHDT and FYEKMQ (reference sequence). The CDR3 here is CASRTRQRSTYNEQFF. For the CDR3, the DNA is TGTGCCAGCAGAACCAGACAAAGAAGTACATACAATGAGCAGTTCTTC.

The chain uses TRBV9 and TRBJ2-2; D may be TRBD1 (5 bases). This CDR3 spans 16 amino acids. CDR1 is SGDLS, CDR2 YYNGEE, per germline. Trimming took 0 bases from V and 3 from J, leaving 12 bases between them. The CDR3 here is CASSVEAGWDTGELFF. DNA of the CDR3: TGTGCCAGCAGCGTAGAGGCAGGGTGGGACACCGGGGAGCTGTTTTTT.

CDR3 in DNA: TGTGCCAGCAGTTCCGAGGGACTGGGAGGCCGTGAGCAGTTCTTC. Its translation: CASSSEGLGGREQFF. The chain recombines TRBV6-5 with TRBJ2-1, with D possibly matching TRBD2 (6 bases). The CDR3 length is 15 residues. Germline assignment: CDR1 MNHEY and CDR2 SVGAGI. The ends were cut back, 4 bases at V and 9 bases at J, with 19 bases in the middle.

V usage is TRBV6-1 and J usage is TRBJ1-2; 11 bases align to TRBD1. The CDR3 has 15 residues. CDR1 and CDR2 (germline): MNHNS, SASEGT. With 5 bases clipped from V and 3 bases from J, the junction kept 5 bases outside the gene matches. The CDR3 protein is CASSTWTGGDYGYTF. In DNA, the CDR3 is TGTGCCAGCAGTACCTGGACAGGGGGCGACTATGGCTACACCTTC.

The DNA for the CDR3 is TGTGCCAGCAGCCTCGACAGGGACGGAGGGGCTTTCTTT. Its protein product is CASSLDRDGGAFF. The V call is TRBV5-4, the J call TRBJ1-1, with 7 nucleotides matching TRBD1. V gave up 4 bases and J gave up 11 bases; unmatched junction bases: 11. The V gene's germline CDR1 is SGHNT and CDR2 YYREEE (reference sequence). CDR3 size: 13 residues.

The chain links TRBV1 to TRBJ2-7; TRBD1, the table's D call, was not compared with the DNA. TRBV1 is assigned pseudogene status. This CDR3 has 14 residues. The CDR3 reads CTSSPKTGFYEQYF. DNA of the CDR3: TGCACCAGCAGCCCAAAAACAGGGTTTTACGAGCAGTACTTC.

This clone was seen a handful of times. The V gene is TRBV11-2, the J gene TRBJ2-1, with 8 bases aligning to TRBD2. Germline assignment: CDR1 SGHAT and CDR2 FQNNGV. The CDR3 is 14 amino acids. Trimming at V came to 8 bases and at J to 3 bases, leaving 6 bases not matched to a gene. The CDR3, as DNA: TGTGCCAGCTCAGCGGGGGTCCACTACAATGAGCAGTTCTTC. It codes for CASSAGVHYNEQFF.

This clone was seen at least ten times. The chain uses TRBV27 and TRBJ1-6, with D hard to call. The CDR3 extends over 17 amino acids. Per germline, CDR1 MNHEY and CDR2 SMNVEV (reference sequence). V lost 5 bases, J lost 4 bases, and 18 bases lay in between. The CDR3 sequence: CASSTRLLTTYNSPLHF. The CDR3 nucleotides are TGTGCCAGCAGTACCCGACTGCTAACAACTTATAATTCACCCCTCCACTTT.

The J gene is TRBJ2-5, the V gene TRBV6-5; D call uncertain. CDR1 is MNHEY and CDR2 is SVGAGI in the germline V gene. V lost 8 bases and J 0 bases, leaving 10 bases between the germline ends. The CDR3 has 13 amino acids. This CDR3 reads CASSNSYQETQYF. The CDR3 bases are TGTGCCAGCTCCAACTCGTACCAAGAGACCCAGTACTTC.

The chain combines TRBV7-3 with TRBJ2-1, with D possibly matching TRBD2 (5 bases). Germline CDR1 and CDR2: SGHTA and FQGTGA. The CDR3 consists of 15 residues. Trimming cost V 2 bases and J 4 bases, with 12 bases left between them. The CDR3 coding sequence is TGTGCCAGCAGCTTAGAGGGCCAGGCGTACAATGAGCAGTTCTTC. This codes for CASSLEGQAYNEQFF.